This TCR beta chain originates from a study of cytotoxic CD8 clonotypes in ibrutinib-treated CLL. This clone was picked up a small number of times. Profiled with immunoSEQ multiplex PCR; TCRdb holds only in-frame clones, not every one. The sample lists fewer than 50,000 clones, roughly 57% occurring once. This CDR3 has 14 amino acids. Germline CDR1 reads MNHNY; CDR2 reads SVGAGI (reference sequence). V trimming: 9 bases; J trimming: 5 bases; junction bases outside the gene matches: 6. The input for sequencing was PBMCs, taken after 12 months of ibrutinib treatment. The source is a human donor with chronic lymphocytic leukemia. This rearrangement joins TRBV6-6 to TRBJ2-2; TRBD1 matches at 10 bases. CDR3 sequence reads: CASFDRGRTGELFF. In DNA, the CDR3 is TGTGCCAGTTTTGACAGGGGGCGGACCGGGGAGCTGTTTTTT.